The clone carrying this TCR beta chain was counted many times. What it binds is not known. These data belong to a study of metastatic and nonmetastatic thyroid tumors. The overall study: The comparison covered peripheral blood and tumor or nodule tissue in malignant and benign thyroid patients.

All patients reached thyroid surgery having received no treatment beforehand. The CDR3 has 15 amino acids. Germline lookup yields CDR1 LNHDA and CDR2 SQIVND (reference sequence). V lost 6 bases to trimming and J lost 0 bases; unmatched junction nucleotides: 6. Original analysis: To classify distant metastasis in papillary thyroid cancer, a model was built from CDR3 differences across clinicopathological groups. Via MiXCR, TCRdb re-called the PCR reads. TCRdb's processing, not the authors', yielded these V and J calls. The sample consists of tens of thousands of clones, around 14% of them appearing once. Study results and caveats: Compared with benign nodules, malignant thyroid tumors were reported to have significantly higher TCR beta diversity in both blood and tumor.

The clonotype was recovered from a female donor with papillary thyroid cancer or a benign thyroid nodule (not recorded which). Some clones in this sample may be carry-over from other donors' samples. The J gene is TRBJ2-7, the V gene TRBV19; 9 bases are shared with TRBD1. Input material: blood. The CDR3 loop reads CASRRGDRDSYEQYF. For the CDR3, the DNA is TGTGCCAGTAGAAGGGGGGACAGGGACTCCTACGAGCAGTACTTC.